The rows below give T cell receptor beta chains drawn from one sample of a study of cytomegalovirus exposure and HLA in healthy donors. TCRdb keeps only in-frame clones here, not all; method: immunoSEQ multiplex PCR. The table includes roughly 100,000 clones, roughly 70% detected once. What was sequenced was PBMCs. The receptors shown here come from a man between 40 and 49 years old in good health and CMV-seronegative. Each CDR3 is given with its conserved first and last residue. The D gene is left open where the match is weak. The size field is filled for only some rows; it gives once, few, many or a size class.

J: TRBJ2-5; size: few; D: NA; V: TRBV5-4; DNA: TGTGCCAGCAGCTTGGGGAGGGCCGGGATCCTAGAGACCCAGTACTTC; CDR3: CASSLGRAGILETQYF
J: TRBJ2-7; size: NA; D: TRBD2; V: TRBV9; DNA: TGTGCCAGCAGCGTAGGGGTCGGGGGGGCCCACGAGCAGTACTTC; CDR3: CASSVGVGGAHEQYF
J: TRBJ2-7; size: NA; D: TRBD2; V: TRBV6-5; DNA: TGTGCCAGCAGTTTCGGGACTAGCGGTTACGAGCAGTACTTC; CDR3: CASSFGTSGYEQYF
J: TRBJ2-1; size: NA; D: TRBD2; V: TRBV30; DNA: TGTGCCTGGACCCGGACTAGCGGGAGAGGCTCCTACAATGAGCAGTTCTTC; CDR3: CAWTRTSGRGSYNEQFF
J: TRBJ1-1; size: NA; D: NA; V: TRBV18; DNA: TGTGCCAGCTCACCCGGACTCCTCAACATGAACACTGAAGCTTTCTTT; CDR3: CASSPGLLNMNTEAFF
J: TRBJ2-5; size: NA; D: NA; V: TRBV6-5; DNA: TGTGCCAGCAGTTACTCGAGACTGGGGACACAGACCCAGTACTTC; CDR3: CASSYSRLGTQTQYF
J: TRBJ1-6; size: NA; D: NA; V: TRBV2; DNA: TGTGCCAGCAGTGAATCTAGGGGGGGTTCACCCCTCCACTTT; CDR3: CASSESRGGSPLHF
J: TRBJ2-2; size: few; D: TRBD1; V: TRBV11-3; DNA: TGTGCCAGCAGCTTAAAGGGGACAGGGCCCGGGGAGCTGTTTTTT; CDR3: CASSLKGTGPGELFF
J: TRBJ1-2; size: NA; D: NA; V: TRBV7-9; DNA: TGTGCCAGCAGCTTAGATGAGGGCTTCTATGGCTACACCTTC; CDR3: CASSLDEGFYGYTF
J: TRBJ1-5; size: NA; D: TRBD1; V: TRBV6-5; DNA: TGTGCCAGCAGTTACACGACAGGGGGCGATCAGCCCCAGCATTTT; CDR3: CASSYTTGGDQPQHF
J: TRBJ2-5; size: NA; D: TRBD2; V: TRBV7-6; DNA: TGTGCCAGCAGCCGGGGACTAGCGGGAGTAAATGGAGAGACCCAGTACTTC; CDR3: CASSRGLAGVNGETQYF
J: TRBJ2-1; size: NA; D: TRBD2; V: TRBV27; DNA: TGTGCCAGCAGTTTACGGGGGGACTCCTACAATGAGCAGTTCTTC; CDR3: CASSLRGDSYNEQFF
J: TRBJ1-1; size: NA; D: TRBD1; V: TRBV4-2; DNA: TGTGCCAGCAGCCCCAGGGGGGTTAACACTGAAGCTTTCTTT; CDR3: CASSPRGVNTEAFF
J: TRBJ2-3; size: NA; D: NA; V: TRBV4-3; DNA: TGCGCCAGCAGCCAAGGGGCGCTACGTTACACAGATACGCAGTATTTT; CDR3: CASSQGALRYTDTQYF
J: TRBJ1-1; size: once; D: NA; V: TRBV2; DNA: TGTGCCAGCAGCCCCGGAGGGAGGACTGAAGCTTTCTTT; CDR3: CASSPGGRTEAFF
J: TRBJ2-7; size: NA; D: TRBD2; V: TRBV6-5; DNA: TGTGCCAGCAGTGTTCGACTAGCGCCCTACGAGCAGTACTTC; CDR3: CASSVRLAPYEQYF
J: TRBJ2-7; size: once; D: TRBD2; V: TRBV7-2; DNA: TGTGCCAGCAGCGCAGTGGGACTAGCTGCCTACGAGCAGTACTTC; CDR3: CASSAVGLAAYEQYF
J: TRBJ1-2; size: NA; D: NA; V: TRBV6-6; DNA: TGTGCCAGCAGTTACTCGTCAGGGACTCTGGGGGGCTACACCTTC; CDR3: CASSYSSGTLGGYTF
J: TRBJ2-3; size: NA; D: TRBD2; V: TRBV7-3; DNA: TGTGCCAGCAGCCCCGGGACTAGCGGTGGGGATACGCAGTATTTT; CDR3: CASSPGTSGGDTQYF
J: TRBJ1-2; size: once; D: TRBD1; V: TRBV5-6; DNA: TGTGCCAGCAGCCCGTCAGGGGGCGGATATGGCTACACCTTC; CDR3: CASSPSGGGYGYTF
J: TRBJ2-7; size: NA; D: TRBD2; V: TRBV7-7; DNA: TGTGCCAGCAGCTCCAGTGTGGCGGGAGTTGACGAGCAGTACTTC; CDR3: CASSSSVAGVDEQYF
J: TRBJ1-5; size: NA; D: NA; V: TRBV6-5; DNA: TGTGCCAGCAGCATGAGCTATAGCAATCAGCCCCAGCATTTT; CDR3: CASSMSYSNQPQHF
J: TRBJ1-5; size: NA; D: NA; V: TRBV19; DNA: TGTGCCAGTAGTATAGAATGGCAGGGGCCCAATCAGCCCCAGCATTTT; CDR3: CASSIEWQGPNQPQHF
J: TRBJ2-2; size: few; D: NA; V: TRBV11-3; DNA: TGTGCCAGCAGCTATATCTCCGGGGAGCTGTTTTTT; CDR3: CASSYISGELFF
J: TRBJ1-6; size: NA; D: TRBD1; V: TRBV10-2; DNA: TGCGCCAGCAGTGGGGACAGACTGAGCTCCTATAATTCACCCCTCCACTTT; CDR3: CASSGDRLSSYNSPLHF
J: TRBJ2-7; size: NA; D: TRBD1; V: TRBV2; DNA: TGTGCCAGCAGCCCTAACAGGGGGCTGGTCGAGCAGTACTTC; CDR3: CASSPNRGLVEQYF
J: TRBJ2-1; size: NA; D: TRBD2; V: TRBV9; DNA: TGTGCCAGCAGCGTCCCCACTAGCGGGGTTAGGCATGAGCAGTTCTTC; CDR3: CASSVPTSGVRHEQFF
J: TRBJ2-5; size: NA; D: TRBD2; V: TRBV13; DNA: TGTGCCAGCAGCTTCCCGACTAGCGGGGTGAGGGAGACCCAGTACTTC; CDR3: CASSFPTSGVRETQYF
J: TRBJ2-6; size: NA; D: TRBD1; V: TRBV7-9; DNA: TGTGCCAGCGTGGACAGGGGTGTAGCTGGGGCCAACGTCCTGACTTTC; CDR3: CASVDRGVAGANVLTF
J: TRBJ2-2; size: few; D: TRBD1; V: TRBV18; DNA: TGTGCCAGCTCACAGTCGGACAGGGGAACCGGGGAGCTGTTTTTT; CDR3: CASSQSDRGTGELFF
J: TRBJ1-3; size: NA; D: NA; V: TRBV5-4; DNA: TGTGCCAGCAGCTTGGGCGGGGGGGGTGGAAACACCATATATTTT; CDR3: CASSLGGGGGNTIYF
J: TRBJ2-7; size: NA; D: TRBD1; V: TRBV28; DNA: TGTGCCAGCAGTGACCGACAGGGGGTAGCCTACGAGCAGTACTTC; CDR3: CASSDRQGVAYEQYF
J: TRBJ2-7; size: NA; D: NA; V: TRBV19; DNA: TGTGCCAGTAGTGACACAGGCCTCGTGTCGGACGAGCAGTACTTC; CDR3: CASSDTGLVSDEQYF
J: TRBJ1-5; size: NA; D: NA; V: TRBV27; DNA: TGTGCCAGCAGTTTAAACGGGGGAGCCCAGCATTTT; CDR3: CASSLNGGAQHF
J: TRBJ1-5; size: NA; D: NA; V: TRBV5-1; DNA: TGCGCCAGCAGCATGGGGGCAAGCAATCAGCCCCAGCATTTT; CDR3: CASSMGASNQPQHF
J: TRBJ1-4; size: NA; D: TRBD1; V: TRBV5-4; DNA: TGTGCCAGCAGCGTTGGACAGGGAACGGAAAAACTGTTTTTT; CDR3: CASSVGQGTEKLFF
J: TRBJ1-6; size: NA; D: TRBD1; V: TRBV2; DNA: TGTGCCAGCAGTAAGGACAGGGGGACGTCCTATAATTCACCCCTCCACTTT; CDR3: CASSKDRGTSYNSPLHF
J: TRBJ2-5; size: NA; D: TRBD1; V: TRBV11-3; DNA: TGTGCCAGCAGCCCGGGACAGGGGTCCCAAGAGACCCAGTACTTC; CDR3: CASSPGQGSQETQYF
J: TRBJ2-7; size: NA; D: TRBD1; V: TRBV28; DNA: TGTGCCAGCAGTTCCGGGACAGGGGGCGAGCAGTACTTC; CDR3: CASSSGTGGEQYF
J: TRBJ1-2; size: few; D: NA; V: TRBV28; DNA: TGCGCCAGCAGCGACAGCTATGGCTACACCTTC; CDR3: CASSDSYGYTF
J: TRBJ1-5; size: NA; D: NA; V: TRBV5-8; DNA: TGTGCCAGCAAAAAACAGGGCATAAGCAATCAGCCCCAGCATTTT; CDR3: CASKKQGISNQPQHF
J: TRBJ1-2; size: few; D: NA; V: TRBV10-3; DNA: TGTGCCATCAGTGAGTCGGTAGTAGTAAACTATGGCTACACCTTC; CDR3: CAISESVVVNYGYTF
J: TRBJ2-7; size: NA; D: NA; V: TRBV14; DNA: TGTGCCAGCAGCCAACCAGGTCTACCCTACGAGCAGTACTTC; CDR3: CASSQPGLPYEQYF
J: TRBJ2-1; size: NA; D: NA; V: TRBV4-2; DNA: TGTGCCAGCAGCCAAGAGAGGCGGGATGAGCAGTTCTTC; CDR3: CASSQERRDEQFF
J: TRBJ2-7; size: once; D: NA; V: TRBV20-1; DNA: TGCAGTGCACTAGTAGCTGCCGAGCAGTACTTC; CDR3: CSALVAAEQYF
J: TRBJ2-7; size: NA; D: NA; V: TRBV14; DNA: TGTGCCAGCAGCCCCGGACTGACGCAGTACTTC; CDR3: CASSPGLTQYF
J: TRBJ1-2; size: NA; D: TRBD1; V: TRBV27; DNA: TGTGCCAGCAGCCGTCCGGGACAGGGTCCGGGTGGCTACACCTTC; CDR3: CASSRPGQGPGGYTF
J: TRBJ2-7; size: NA; D: TRBD2; V: TRBV18; DNA: TGTGCCAGCTCACCAGCTCGAGTGACTAGCGGGTACGAGCAGTACTTC; CDR3: CASSPARVTSGYEQYF
J: TRBJ2-7; size: NA; D: NA; V: TRBV15; DNA: TGTGCCACCAGCAGAGCCTTCGGGACAAACTACGAGCAGTACTTC; CDR3: CATSRAFGTNYEQYF
J: TRBJ2-3; size: NA; D: TRBD2; V: TRBV6-6; DNA: TGTGCCAGCGTTGCCTGGGGGGGGGATACGCAGTATTTT; CDR3: CASVAWGGDTQYF
J: TRBJ1-1; size: NA; D: TRBD1; V: TRBV28; DNA: TGTGCCAGCAGTTCCCCGGGACAGGGGAACACTGAAGCTTTCTTT; CDR3: CASSSPGQGNTEAFF
J: TRBJ2-3; size: once; D: TRBD2; V: TRBV2; DNA: TGTGCCAGCAGAGGGTCTAGCGGGGTCCCAGATACGCAGTATTTT; CDR3: CASRGSSGVPDTQYF
J: TRBJ1-5; size: NA; D: TRBD1; V: TRBV27; DNA: TGTGCCAGCAGTTTATCGAACAGGGGGTTTCAGCCCCAGCATTTT; CDR3: CASSLSNRGFQPQHF
J: TRBJ1-3; size: few; D: NA; V: TRBV7-9; DNA: TGTGCCAGCAGCCCCCCGGACAGCCAGATCTCTGGAAACACCATATATTTT; CDR3: CASSPPDSQISGNTIYF
J: TRBJ2-2; size: NA; D: NA; V: TRBV9; DNA: TGTGCCAGCAGCGTAGGGGGGCTAAGACCCCAAACCGGGGAGCTGTTTTTT; CDR3: CASSVGGLRPQTGELFF
J: TRBJ1-6; size: NA; D: NA; V: TRBV6-4; DNA: TGTGCCAGCAGGGTACTCGATTCACCCCTCCACTTT; CDR3: CASRVLDSPLHF
J: TRBJ2-2; size: few; D: TRBD1; V: TRBV7-8; DNA: TGTGCCAGCAGCCAAAGTAGGGGGCCAGGGGAGCTGTTTTTT; CDR3: CASSQSRGPGELFF
J: TRBJ2-7; size: few; D: TRBD1; V: TRBV2; DNA: TGTGCCAGCAGTTCCCCGGGACAGGGGACCTACGAGCAGTACTTC; CDR3: CASSSPGQGTYEQYF
J: TRBJ2-7; size: NA; D: TRBD1; V: TRBV30; DNA: TGTGCCTGGAGGTCCGGACAGGGGGTTCCCTACGAGCAGTACTTC; CDR3: CAWRSGQGVPYEQYF
J: TRBJ1-5; size: few; D: TRBD1; V: TRBV30; DNA: TGTGCCTGGAGTGACGGGACAGGGGGCAATCAGCCCCAGCATTTT; CDR3: CAWSDGTGGNQPQHF